Shown below are 8 T cell receptor beta chains from a single sample sequenced in a study of response to subunit inactivated influenza vaccine. TCRdb recomputed calls from the RT-PCR reads with MiXCR, one row per CDR3 protein. Among 490,000 or so distinct CDR3 sequences listed, less than 8% were seen once. The source material was PBMCs from blood, sampled less than 30 months after vaccination. Receptors were obtained from a man aged 50-75 years who received an inactivated influenza vaccine.

At least ten counts were recorded for this clonotype. J is TRBJ2-2 and V is TRBV4-3; no clear D gene. The CDR3 loop spans 15 amino acids. V was trimmed by 4 bases and J by 3 bases, leaving 12 bases between them. CDR1 LGHNA and CDR2 YSLEER come from the germline V gene. CDR3: CASSLDLGYTGELFF. The CDR3 nucleotides are TGCGCCAGCAGCCTCGACCTCGGGTACACCGGGGAGCTGTTTTTT.

The genes are TRBV4-2 and TRBJ1-2; D not resolved. The V end lost 1 base, the J end lost 8 bases, and 14 bases lay between the germline ends. CDR1 LGHNA and CDR2 YNFKEQ come from the germline V gene. The CDR3 is 14 amino acids. CDR3 amino acids: CASSQVKGRQGYTF. Written as DNA, the CDR3 is TGTGCCAGCAGCCAAGTCAAAGGCCGCCAGGGCTACACCTTC.

V usage is TRBV12-3 or TRBV12-4 and J usage is TRBJ2-1; 11 bases fit TRBD2. This CDR3 spans 15 amino acids. With V trimmed by 7 bases and J by 9 bases, 11 bases remained unmatched. CDR3 DNA: TGTGCCAGCACCTCGGTGTTTAGCGGGGGGGCTGAGCAGTTCTTC. The encoded protein is CASTSVFSGGAEQFF.

This clonotype was picked up many times. The chain carries TRBV7-6 and TRBJ2-2; D call uncertain. CDR3 length equals 13 residues. With 3 bases removed from V and 5 bases from J, the gap between germline ends came to 7 bases. From germline, CDR1 is SGHVS and CDR2 FNYEAQ. CDR3 protein: CASSFGRTGELFF. The DNA of the CDR3 is TGTGCCAGCAGCTTTGGGCGTACCGGGGAGCTGTTTTTT.

This clonotype was recorded a few times. This rearrangement joins TRBV5-1 to TRBJ1-1; D is perhaps TRBD1 (5 bases). CDR1 and CDR2 (germline): SGHRS, YFSETQ. The V gene lost 4 bases and the J gene lost 4 bases, with 14 bases spanning the gap. The CDR3 covers 14 residues. DNA of the CDR3: TGCGCCAGCAGCCAAGGGACGGTAACCACTGAAGCTTTCTTT. Amino acids: CASSQGTVTTEAFF.

This clonotype showed up many times. The chain uses TRBV4-2 and TRBJ2-3; 10 positions match TRBD2. The CDR3 is made up of 18 amino acids. V dropped 0 bases and J dropped 2; count of bases not matched to a gene: 8. Per germline, CDR1 LGHNA and CDR2 YNFKEQ. The CDR3 sequence: CASSQDPTSGVTTDTQYF. The CDR3, as DNA: TGTGCCAGCAGCCAAGACCCCACTAGCGGGGTGACCACAGATACGCAGTATTTT.

The chain combines TRBV7-3 with TRBJ2-5; tentatively, D is TRBD1 (7 bases). This CDR3 has 15 residues. Per germline, CDR1 SGHTA and CDR2 FQGTGA. Deletions cut 5 bases from V and 1 base from J, with 14 bases between. The CDR3 loop is CASSAAGQPQETQYF. The CDR3 DNA sequence: TGTGCCAGCAGCGCTGCGGGACAGCCCCAAGAGACCCAGTACTTC. Complete variable domain (other parts from reference TRBV7-3 and TRBJ2-5): GAGVSQTPSNKVTEKGKYVELRCDPISGHTALYWYRQSLGQGPEFLIYFQGTGAADDSGLPNDRFFAVRPEGSVSTLKIQRTERGDSAVYLCASSAAGQPQETQYFGPGTRLLVL.

This clonotype came up a few times. The genes are TRBV4-1 and TRBJ2-7, with D possibly being TRBD1 (5 bases). Trimming took 0 bases from V and 11 from J, leaving 11 bases between them. Germline CDR1 MGHRA, CDR2 YSYEKL. This CDR3 region has 12 residues. CDR3 nucleotides: TGCGCCAGCAGCCAAGATGGGGCGACGGAGTACTTC. It is translated as CASSQDGATEYF.